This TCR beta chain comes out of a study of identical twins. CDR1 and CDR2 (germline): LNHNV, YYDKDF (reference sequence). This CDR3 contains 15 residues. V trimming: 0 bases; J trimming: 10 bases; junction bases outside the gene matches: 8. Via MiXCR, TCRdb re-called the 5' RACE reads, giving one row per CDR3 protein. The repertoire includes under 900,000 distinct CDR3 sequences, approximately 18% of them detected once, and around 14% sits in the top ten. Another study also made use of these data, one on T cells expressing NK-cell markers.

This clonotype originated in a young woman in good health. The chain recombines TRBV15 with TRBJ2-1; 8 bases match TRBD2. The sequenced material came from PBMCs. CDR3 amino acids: CATSRDRAGVEEQFF. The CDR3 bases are TGTGCCACCAGCAGAGATCGAGCGGGGGTAGAAGAGCAGTTCTTC.